This T cell receptor beta chain was obtained from a study of T cells in Graves' hyperthyroidism and ophthalmopathy. Study results and limitations: A 13 V-J model separated ophthalmopathy from stable hyperthyroidism. Median prediction lead before ophthalmopathy onset was around 6.9 months with the model.

This clonotype was seen repeatedly, ten times or more. As yet, its antigen is unknown. The germline V and J ends were trimmed by 3 bases and 9 bases, with 8 bases remaining between them. The CDR3 is 11 residues long. CDR1 SEHNR and CDR2 FQNEAQ come from the germline V gene (reference sequence). It was RNA transcripts that yielded the amplified TCR beta CDR3 regions. First-round RT-PCR targeting the TCR CDR3 was performed with the HTBI primer set. TCRdb processed the multiplex PCR reads anew with MiXCR; each CDR3 protein has one entry. The profile covers about 760,000 distinct CDR3 sequences, with roughly 32% appearing a single time and around a third taken by the ten largest. Diagnostic decisions used clinical symptoms, serum thyroxine and TRAb, thyroid ultrasound and orbital computed tomography.

The TCR was taken from a woman between 35 and 50 years old with Graves' hyperthyroidism. The chain employs TRBV7-9 and TRBJ1-1; D uncertain. The sequenced material came from blood. CDR3 DNA sequence: TGTGCCAGCAGCTTCCTGGAGAAAGCTTTCTTT. This gives the protein CASSFLEKAFF. Combining the CDR3 with reference TRBV7-9 and TRBJ1-1 gives the whole variable domain DTGVSQNPRHKITKRGQNVTFRCDPISEHNRLYWYRQTLGQGPEFLTYFQNEAQLEKSRLLSDRFSAERPKGSFSTLEIQRTEQGDSAMYLCASSFLEKAFFGQGTRLTVV.